This T cell receptor (beta chain) was identified during a study of blood T cell repertoires in COVID-19. About the research overall: Specimens from acute and convalescent COVID-19 originated in the United States, Italy and Spain. In each case, the material was cDNA or gDNA derived from T cells, B-cell-depleted T cells, or PBMCs.

This CDR3 region has 13 residues. V shed 10 bases and J 2 bases; nucleotides not matched to a gene: 6. Germline loops: CDR1 MNHEY, CDR2 SVGAGI. Per the authors' pipeline: Amplification of reference gene primers provided the estimated nucleated cell counts. The method was immunoSEQ multiplex PCR; TCRdb's version includes in-frame clones alone and lacks a portion of them. The D gene and trimming were derived from the DNA, and the V and J assignments and clone size from that table. The data show about 180,000 clones, 70% to 85% seen once. The specimen sequenced was peripheral blood. The TCR was taken from a human donor in a cohort sampled during active COVID-19. V gene TRBV6-5 combines with J gene TRBJ1-2, with 8 bases fitting TRBD1. The CDR3 reads CATRTGTNYGYTF. CDR3 coding DNA: TGTGCCACCCGGACAGGGACCAACTATGGCTACACCTTC.